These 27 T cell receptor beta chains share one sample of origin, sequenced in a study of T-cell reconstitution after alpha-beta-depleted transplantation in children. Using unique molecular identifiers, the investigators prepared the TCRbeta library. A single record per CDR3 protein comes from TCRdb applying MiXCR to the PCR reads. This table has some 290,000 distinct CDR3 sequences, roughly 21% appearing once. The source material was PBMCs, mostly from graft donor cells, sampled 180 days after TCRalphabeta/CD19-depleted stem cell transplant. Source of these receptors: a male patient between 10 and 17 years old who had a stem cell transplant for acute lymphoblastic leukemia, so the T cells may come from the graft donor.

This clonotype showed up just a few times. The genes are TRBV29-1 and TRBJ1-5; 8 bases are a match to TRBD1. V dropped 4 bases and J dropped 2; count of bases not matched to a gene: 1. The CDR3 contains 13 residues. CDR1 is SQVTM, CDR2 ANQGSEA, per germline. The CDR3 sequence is CSVVTGGNQPQHF. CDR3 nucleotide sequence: TGCAGCGTTGTGACAGGGGGCAATCAGCCCCAGCATTTT.

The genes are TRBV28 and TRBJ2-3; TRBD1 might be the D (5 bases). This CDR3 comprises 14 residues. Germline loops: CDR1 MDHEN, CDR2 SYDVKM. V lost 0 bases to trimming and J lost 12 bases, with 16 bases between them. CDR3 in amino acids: CASSLWEGARVQYF. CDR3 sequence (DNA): TGTGCCAGCAGTTTATGGGAAGGGGCAAGGGTACAGTATTTT.

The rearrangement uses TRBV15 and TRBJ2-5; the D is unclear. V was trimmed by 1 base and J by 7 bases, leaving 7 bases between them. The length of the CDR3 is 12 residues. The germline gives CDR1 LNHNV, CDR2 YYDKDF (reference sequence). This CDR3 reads CATSRVTGTQYF. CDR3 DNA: TGTGCCACCAGCAGAGTTACGGGGACCCAGTACTTC. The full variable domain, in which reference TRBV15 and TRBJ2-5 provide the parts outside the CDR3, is DAMVIQNPRYQVTQFGKPVTLSCSQTLNHNVMYWYQQKSSQAPKLLFHYYDKDFNNEADTPDNFQSRRPNTSFCFLDIRSPGLGDTAMYLCATSRVTGTQYFGPGTRLLVL.

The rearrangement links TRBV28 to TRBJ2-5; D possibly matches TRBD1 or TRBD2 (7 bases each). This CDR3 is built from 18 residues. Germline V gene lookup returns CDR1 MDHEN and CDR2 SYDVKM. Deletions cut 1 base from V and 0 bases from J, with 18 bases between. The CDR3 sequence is CASSLSPHRGGDQETQYF. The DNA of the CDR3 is TGTGCCAGCAGTTTATCCCCGCACAGGGGAGGGGACCAAGAGACCCAGTACTTC.

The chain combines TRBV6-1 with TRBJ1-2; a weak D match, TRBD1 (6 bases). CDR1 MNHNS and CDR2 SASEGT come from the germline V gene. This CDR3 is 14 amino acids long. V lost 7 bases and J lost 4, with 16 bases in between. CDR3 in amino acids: CASILRGGLYGYTF. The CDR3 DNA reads TGTGCCAGCATCCTCAGGGGAGGTCTCTATGGCTACACCTTC.

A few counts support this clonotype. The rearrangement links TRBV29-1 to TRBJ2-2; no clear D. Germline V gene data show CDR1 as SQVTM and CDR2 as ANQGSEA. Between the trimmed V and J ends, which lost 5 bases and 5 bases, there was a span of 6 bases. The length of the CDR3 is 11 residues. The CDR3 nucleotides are TGCAGCGTTTTTGAAACCGGGGAGCTGTTTTTT. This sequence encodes CSVFETGELFF.

The CDR3 loop is CASSLTGWTDTQYF. CDR3 in DNA: TGTGCCAGCAGCTTGACAGGGTGGACGGATACGCAGTATTTT. The chain carries TRBV13 and TRBJ2-3; 7 bases are shared with TRBD1. J was trimmed by 6 bases and V by 3 bases; bases with no gene match: 6. Germline CDR1 and CDR2: PRHDT and FYEKMQ (reference sequence). The length of the CDR3 is 14 residues.

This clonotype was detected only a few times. CDR3 DNA: TGTGCCAGCAGCTTATCCTTCCCGACACCCGCGAACACCGGGGAGCTGTTTTTT. Translation: CASSLSFPTPANTGELFF. This chain uses TRBV11-1 with TRBJ2-2, with unresolved D. The CDR3 length is 18 residues. Trimming pared 2 bases from V and 0 bases from J, leaving 16 bases between. Germline assignment: CDR1 SGHAT and CDR2 FQDESV (reference sequence).

This CDR3 is CASSPPGWNTGELFF. The DNA of the CDR3 is TGTGCCAGCAGCCCCCCCGGCTGGAACACCGGGGAGCTGTTTTTT. The chain combines TRBV11-3 with TRBJ2-2; D unclear. Germline V gene sequence: CDR1 SGHNT, CDR2 YENEEA. Trimming removed 5 bases at V and 1 base at J, with 11 bases between. CDR3 length: 15 amino acids.

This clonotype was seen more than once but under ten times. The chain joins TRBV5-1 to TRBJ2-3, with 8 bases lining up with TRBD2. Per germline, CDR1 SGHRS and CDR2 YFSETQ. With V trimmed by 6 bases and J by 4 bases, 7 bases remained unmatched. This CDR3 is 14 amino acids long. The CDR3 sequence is CASKASGSSDTQYF. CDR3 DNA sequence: TGCGCCAGCAAAGCGAGCGGGAGTTCAGATACGCAGTATTTT. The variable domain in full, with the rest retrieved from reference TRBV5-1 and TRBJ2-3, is KAGVTQTPRYLIKTRGQQVTLSCSPISGHRSVSWYQQTPGQGLQFLFEYFSETQRNKGNFPGRFSGRQFSNSRSEMNVSTLELGDSALYLCASKASGSSDTQYFGPGTRLTVL.

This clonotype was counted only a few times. In DNA form, the CDR3 reads TGTGCCAGCAGCTTGCAGCGGGGAGGAGGGCAAGATACGCAGTATTTT. It encodes CASSLQRGGGQDTQYF. This chain uses TRBV7-2 with TRBJ2-3; 7 bases map to TRBD2. With V trimmed by 3 bases and J by 5 bases, 11 bases remained unmatched. There are 16 residues in the CDR3. Germline CDR1 and CDR2: SGHTA and FQGNSA.

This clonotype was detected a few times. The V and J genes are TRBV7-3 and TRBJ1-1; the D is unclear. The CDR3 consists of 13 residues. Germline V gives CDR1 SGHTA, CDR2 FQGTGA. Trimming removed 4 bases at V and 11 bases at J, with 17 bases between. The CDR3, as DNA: TGTGCCAGCAGCTACCTTGGAAATAGTGGGGCTTTCTTT. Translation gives CASSYLGNSGAFF.

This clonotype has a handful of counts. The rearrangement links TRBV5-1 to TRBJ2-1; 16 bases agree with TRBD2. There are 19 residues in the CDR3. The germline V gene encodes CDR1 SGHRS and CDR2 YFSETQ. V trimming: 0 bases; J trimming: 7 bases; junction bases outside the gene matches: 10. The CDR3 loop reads CASSLAGLAGGPAQNEQFF. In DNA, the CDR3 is TGCGCCAGCAGCTTGGCGGGACTAGCGGGAGGGCCGGCCCAGAATGAGCAGTTCTTC.

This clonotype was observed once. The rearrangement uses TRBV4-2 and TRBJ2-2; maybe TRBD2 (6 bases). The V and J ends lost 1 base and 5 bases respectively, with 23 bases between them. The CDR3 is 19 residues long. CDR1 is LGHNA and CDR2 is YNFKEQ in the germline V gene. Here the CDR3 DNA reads TGTGCCAGCAGCCAAGCTTTTTACTACCCCGTAGCGGAAACCGGGGAGCTGTTTTTT. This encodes CASSQAFYYPVAETGELFF.

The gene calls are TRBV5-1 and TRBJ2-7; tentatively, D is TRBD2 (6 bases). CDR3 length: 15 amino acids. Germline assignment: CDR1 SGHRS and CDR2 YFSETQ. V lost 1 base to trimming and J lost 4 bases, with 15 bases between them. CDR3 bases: TGCGCCAGCAGCTTGATAGTAGGTAGCGGTTACGAGCAGTACTTC. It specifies CASSLIVGSGYEQYF.

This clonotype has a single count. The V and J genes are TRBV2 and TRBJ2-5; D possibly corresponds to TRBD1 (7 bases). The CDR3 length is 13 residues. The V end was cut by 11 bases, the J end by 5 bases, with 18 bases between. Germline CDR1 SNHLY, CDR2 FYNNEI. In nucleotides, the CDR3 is TGTGCCGTATCACAGGGGAGGATGGAGACCCAGTACTTC. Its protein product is CAVSQGRMETQYF.

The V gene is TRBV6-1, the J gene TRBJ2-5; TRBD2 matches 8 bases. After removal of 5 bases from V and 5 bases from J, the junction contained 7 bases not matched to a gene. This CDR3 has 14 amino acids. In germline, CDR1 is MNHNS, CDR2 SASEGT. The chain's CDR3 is CASSPGASGETQYF. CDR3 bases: TGTGCCAGCAGTCCCGGCGCTAGCGGGGAGACCCAGTACTTC.

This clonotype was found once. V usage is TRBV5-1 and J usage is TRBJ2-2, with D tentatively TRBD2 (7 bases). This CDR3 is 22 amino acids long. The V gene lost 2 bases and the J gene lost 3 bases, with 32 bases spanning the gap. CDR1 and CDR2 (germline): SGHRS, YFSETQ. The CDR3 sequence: CASSLFGTSGGRRRVDTGELFF. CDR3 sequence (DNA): TGCGCCAGCAGCTTATTCGGGACATCGGGAGGACGGCGAAGAGTCGACACCGGGGAGCTGTTTTTT.

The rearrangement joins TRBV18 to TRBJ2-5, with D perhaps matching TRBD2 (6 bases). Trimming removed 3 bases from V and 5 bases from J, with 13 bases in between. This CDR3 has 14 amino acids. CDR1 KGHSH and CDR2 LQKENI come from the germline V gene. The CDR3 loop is CASSPRLVGETQYF. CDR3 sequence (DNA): TGTGCCAGCTCACCGCGACTAGTGGGCGAGACCCAGTACTTC.

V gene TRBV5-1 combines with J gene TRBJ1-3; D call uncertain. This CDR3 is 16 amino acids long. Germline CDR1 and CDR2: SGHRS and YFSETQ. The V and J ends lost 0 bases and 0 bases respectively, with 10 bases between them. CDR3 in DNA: TGCGCCAGCAGCTTGGAGCTCGGAAGCTCTGGAAACACCATATATTTT. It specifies CASSLELGSSGNTIYF.

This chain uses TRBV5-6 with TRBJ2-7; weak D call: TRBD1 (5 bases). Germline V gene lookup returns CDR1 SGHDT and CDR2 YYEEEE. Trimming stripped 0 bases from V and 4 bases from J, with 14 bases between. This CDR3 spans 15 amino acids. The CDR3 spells CASSLASDWTYEQYF. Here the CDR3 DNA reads TGTGCCAGCAGCTTGGCGAGCGATTGGACATACGAGCAGTACTTC.

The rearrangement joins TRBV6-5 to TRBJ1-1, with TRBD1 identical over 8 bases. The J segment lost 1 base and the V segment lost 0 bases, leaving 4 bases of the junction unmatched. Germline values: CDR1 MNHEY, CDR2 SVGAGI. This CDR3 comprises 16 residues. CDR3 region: CASSYSWTGRNTEAFF. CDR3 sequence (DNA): TGTGCCAGCAGTTACTCATGGACAGGGCGGAACACTGAAGCTTTCTTT.

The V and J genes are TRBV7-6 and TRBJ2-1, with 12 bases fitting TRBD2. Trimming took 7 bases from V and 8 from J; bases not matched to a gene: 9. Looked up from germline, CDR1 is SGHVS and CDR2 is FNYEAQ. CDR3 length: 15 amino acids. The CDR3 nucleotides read TGTGCCAGCACCCCGGGACTAGCGGGCGGGTATGAGCAGTTCTTC. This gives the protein CASTPGLAGGYEQFF.

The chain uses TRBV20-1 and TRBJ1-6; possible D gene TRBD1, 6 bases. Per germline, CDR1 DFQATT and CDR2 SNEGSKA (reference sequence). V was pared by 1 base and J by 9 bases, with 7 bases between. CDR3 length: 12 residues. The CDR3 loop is CSARAGASPLHF. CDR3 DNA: TGCAGTGCTAGAGCGGGGGCTTCACCCCTCCACTTT.

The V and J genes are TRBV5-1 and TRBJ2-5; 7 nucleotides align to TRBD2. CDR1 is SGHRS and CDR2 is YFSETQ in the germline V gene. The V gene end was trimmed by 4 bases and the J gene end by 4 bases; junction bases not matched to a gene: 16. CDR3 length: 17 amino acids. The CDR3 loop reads CASSPTPGTNRGETQYF. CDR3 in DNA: TGCGCCAGCAGCCCCACCCCGGGGACTAATCGAGGAGAGACCCAGTACTTC.

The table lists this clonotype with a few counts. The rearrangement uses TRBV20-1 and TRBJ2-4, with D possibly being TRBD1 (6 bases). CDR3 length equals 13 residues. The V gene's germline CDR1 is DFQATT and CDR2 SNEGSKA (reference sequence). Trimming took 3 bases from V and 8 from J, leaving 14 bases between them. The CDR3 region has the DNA TGCAGTGCTAGGAGACAGGCTCCAGACATTCAGTACTTC. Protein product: CSARRQAPDIQYF.

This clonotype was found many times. DNA of the CDR3: TGCGCCAGCAGCAGGACAGGGCCTTACTCTGGGGCCAACGTCCTGACTTTC. Translating it yields CASSRTGPYSGANVLTF. The chain employs TRBV5-1 and TRBJ2-6, with 8 positions matching TRBD1. CDR3 length: 17 amino acids. The V and J ends lost 4 bases and 0 bases, in that order; junction bases with no gene match: 6. The germline CDR1 and CDR2 sequences are SGHRS and YFSETQ. The full variable domain, completed using reference TRBV5-1 and TRBJ2-6, is KAGVTQTPRYLIKTRGQQVTLSCSPISGHRSVSWYQQTPGQGLQFLFEYFSETQRNKGNFPGRFSGRQFSNSRSEMNVSTLELGDSALYLCASSRTGPYSGANVLTFGAGSRLTVL.